The 10 T cell receptor beta chains presented below share a single source sample, sequenced in a study of human T cells and chemical hapten exposure. TCRdb re-derived calls from the RACE reads in MiXCR, one entry per CDR3 protein. The repertoire holds over 100,000 distinct CDR3 sequences, with approximately 9% as singletons. Time point meaning: healthy volunteer bleed at 2 weeks. Someone pulled total RNA out of unfractionated whole blood. Source material: whole blood. Receptors originate from a male donor in good health. Some clones in this sample may be carry-over from other donors' samples.

The chain is built from TRBV6-2 or TRBV6-3 and TRBJ2-7; no clear D. There are 15 residues in the CDR3. In germline, CDR1 is MNHEY, CDR2 SVGEGT. Trimming removed 0 bases from V and 5 bases from J, with 14 bases in between. This chain's CDR3 is CASSYSGQVRNEQYF. The CDR3 nucleotides are TGTGCCAGCAGTTACTCGGGCCAGGTCAGGAACGAGCAGTACTTC.

This sequence joins TRBV2 and TRBJ1-1; D remains unclear. Trimming removed 2 bases from V and 4 bases from J, with 11 bases in between. Germline loops: CDR1 SNHLY, CDR2 FYNNEI. This CDR3 region has 14 residues. CDR3 DNA sequence: TGTGCCAGCAGTGAAAGTGGGGTGAGCACTGAAGCTTTCTTT. It translates to CASSESGVSTEAFF.

This clonotype appeared a few times. The rearrangement uses TRBV11-2 and TRBJ2-5, with TRBD2 identical over 11 bases. V shed 5 bases and J 4 bases; nucleotides not matched to a gene: 12. There are 17 residues in the CDR3. The germline V gene has CDR1 SGHAT and CDR2 FQNNGV. The CDR3 DNA sequence: TGTGCCAGCAGCCTTAGACTAGCGGGGAACCTTGCAGAGACCCAGTACTTC. Its protein product is CASSLRLAGNLAETQYF. Using reference TRBV11-2 and TRBJ2-5 for the parts outside the CDR3, the full variable domain is EAGVAQSPRYKIIEKRQSVAFWCNPISGHATLYWYQQILGQGPKLLIQFQNNGVVDDSQLPKDRFSAERLKGVDSTLKIQPAKLEDSAVYLCASSLRLAGNLAETQYFGPGTRLLVL.

This clonotype was seen a handful of times. This chain connects TRBV9 to TRBJ2-7, with D possibly being TRBD1 (6 bases). Germline loops: CDR1 SGDLS, CDR2 YYNGEE. The germline V and J ends were trimmed by 4 bases and 3 bases, with 20 bases remaining between them. The CDR3 runs 16 residues. The CDR3: CASSPRDTRINYEQYF. The CDR3 DNA reads as TGTGCCAGCAGCCCCCGGGACACTCGGATCAACTACGAGCAGTACTTC.

This clonotype has at least ten counts. The V and J genes are TRBV27 and TRBJ1-2; D gene ambiguous. Germline V CDR1 and CDR2: MNHEY, SMNVEV (reference sequence). The CDR3 sequence is 13 residues long. V was clipped by 6 bases and J by 5 bases, with 13 bases between them. CDR3: CASRAGRIYGYTF. The CDR3 nucleotides are TGTGCCAGCAGGGCTGGCCGTATATATGGCTACACCTTC.

This clonotype was observed a few times. This CDR3 reads CASSLDGLKRGYEQYF. In DNA, the CDR3 is TGTGCCAGCAGCTTAGATGGATTAAAGCGGGGATACGAGCAGTACTTC. The rearrangement joins TRBV7-9 to TRBJ2-7, with 7 bases that match TRBD2. CDR1 is SEHNR and CDR2 is FQNEAQ in the germline V gene (reference sequence). J lost 4 bases, V lost 1 base, and 10 bases had no gene match. CDR3 length equals 16 residues.

This clonotype was counted ten times or more. This chain uses TRBV2 with TRBJ2-1, with D unclear. The germline V gene encodes CDR1 SNHLY and CDR2 FYNNEI. V lost 8 bases, J lost 3 bases, and 5 bases lay in between. The CDR3 contains 11 residues. The CDR3 DNA is TGTGCCAGCTGGGTCTACAATGAGCAGTTCTTC. Its translation: CASWVYNEQFF.

On this clonotype: Possible read error: a much larger clone is one base away. As the CDR3 is not closed by the conserved phenylalanine or tryptophan, this likely results from a read error. This chain uses TRBV6-5 with TRBJ2-5; D gene uncertain. V was shortened by 2 bases and J by 4 bases, with 11 bases between the two germline ends. CDR1 and CDR2 (germline): MNHEY, SVGAGI. This CDR3 spans 14 amino acids. This CDR3 reads CASSYVQNGETQYS. As DNA, the CDR3 is TGTGCCAGCAGTTACGTTCAGAACGGAGAGACCCAGTACTCC.

This clonotype showed up many times. V gene TRBV19 combines with J gene TRBJ1-2; maybe TRBD1 (5 bases). Trimming cost V 3 bases and J 4 bases, with 15 bases left between them. Germline assignment: CDR1 LNHDA and CDR2 SQIVND (reference sequence). This CDR3 spans 15 amino acids. The CDR3 DNA follows: TGTGCCAGTAGTATGGTGCAGGGTGGGTCCTATGGCTACACCTTC. This codes for CASSMVQGGSYGYTF. Using reference TRBV19 and TRBJ1-2 for the parts outside the CDR3, the full variable domain is DGGITQSPKYLFRKEGQNVTLSCEQNLNHDAMYWYRQDPGQGLRLIYYSQIVNDFQKGDIAEGYSVSREKKESFPLTVTSAQKNPTAFYLCASSMVQGGSYGYTFGSGTRLTVV.

V and J are TRBV6-2 or TRBV6-3 and TRBJ2-2; 7 bases map to TRBD2. This CDR3 has 16 amino acids. The V gene end was trimmed by 5 bases and the J gene end by 8 bases; junction bases not matched to a gene: 14. Germline-derived CDR1 and CDR2 are MNHEY and SVGEGT. The CDR3 is CASSAGLGQKKGELFF. The CDR3 region has the DNA TGTGCCAGCAGTGCCGGACTAGGACAAAAGAAAGGGGAGCTGTTTTTT.